This entry describes one T cell receptor beta chain. Its antigen remains unidentified. The data derive from a study of post-analysis software for immune sequencing data. Study-level background: The courses of disease that were included comprised relapsing-remitting, secondary progressive and progressive-relapsing multiple sclerosis.

Notes on the study in general: A significant reduction in normalized Chao1 diversity was observed in multiple sclerosis patients versus controls. Same-batch preparations were strongly co-clustered by F measure.

TCR beta cDNA libraries included unique molecular identifiers. cDNA molecules numbering roughly 0.5 million came from around 0.96 to 9.9 million T cells. TCRdb passed the PCR reads through MiXCR, listing each CDR3 protein once. The table lists about 820,000 distinct CDR3 sequences, 53% of them singletons. The sequenced material came from blood. This receptor was identified in a girl between 5 and 17 years old with multiple sclerosis.

Written as DNA, the CDR3 is TGCGCCAGCAGCTTGGTCCCTTCAAAGCGAGGGGGAGAGCAGCCCCAGCATTTT. This translates into CASSLVPSKRGGEQPQHF. The gene calls are TRBV5-1 and TRBJ1-5; TRBD1 is a possible D gene (6 bases). Germline CDR1 is SGHRS and CDR2 is YFSETQ. CDR3 size: 18 residues. Trimming cost V 0 bases and J 7 bases, with 23 bases left between them.